The entry below describes one T cell receptor beta chain. Antigen: not known. The J segment lost 0 bases and the V segment lost 5 bases, leaving 13 bases of the junction unmatched. CDR3 length equals 18 residues. The germline gives CDR1 MGHDK, CDR2 SYGVNS. The data are from a study of Graves' ophthalmopathy and Graves' hyperthyroidism. Findings and caveats of the study: Thyroid clonotypes that were expanded above 0.001 frequency mostly also appeared in blood.

Amplification of TCR beta CDR3 regions used RNA transcripts. HTBI-primed first-round RT-PCR preceded second-round multiplex PCR. MiXCR was run by TCRdb on the multiplex PCR reads, yielding one entry per CDR3 protein. The table includes roughly 700,000 distinct CDR3 sequences, around 40% detected once. The gene calls are TRBV25-1 and TRBJ2-7, with 10 bases identical to TRBD2. Sequencing was performed on peripheral blood. The clonotype originates from an adult man with Graves' ophthalmopathy. The CDR3 coding sequence is TGTGCCAGCAGTTTAAAAGCTCGGACTAGCGGATTCTCCTACGAGCAGTACTTC. This gives the protein CASSLKARTSGFSYEQYF.